Shown below are 23 T cell receptor beta chains from a single sample sequenced in a study of cytomegalovirus exposure and HLA in healthy donors (dated 2017 in TCRdb). Receptor amplification or capture employed the immunoSEQ multiplex PCR assay. For the multiplex PCR, a mixture combining 60 forward primers for TCR Vbeta segments and 13 reverse primers for TCR Jbeta segments was used. In TCRdb, the immuneACCESS table is reduced to in-frame sequences with V and J assigned. These tables do not hold every clone; where another copy was compared, an unresolved V gene accounts for under half, and the others remain unexplained. Across this sample there are roughly 200,000 clones, with 75% seen only once. Roughly 2.8% of the sample rests with the top ten. The sequencing sample was made of PBMCs. These receptors were obtained from a male donor in good health and CMV-seronegative.

The V call is TRBV5-6, the J call TRBJ1-2; the match to TRBD1 covers 7 bases. J was trimmed by 2 bases and V by 0 bases; bases with no gene match: 4. This CDR3 region has 15 residues. Looked up from germline, CDR1 is SGHDT and CDR2 is YYEEEE. The CDR3 nucleotides read TGTGCCAGCAGCTTGGGACAGGGTGTGAACTATGGCTACACCTTC. Residues: CASSLGQGVNYGYTF.

CDR3 residues: CASSARLAGRTLEQFF. The CDR3, as DNA: TGTGCCAGCAGTGCCCGGCTAGCGGGTAGAACGCTTGAGCAGTTCTTC. V is TRBV25-1 and J is TRBJ2-1, with TRBD2 matching over 8 bases. The junction had 14 bases not matched to a gene; V was cut back by 4 bases and J by 9 bases. There are 16 residues in the CDR3. The germline gives CDR1 MGHDK, CDR2 SYGVNS.

This rearrangement joins TRBV6-1 to TRBJ2-7, with TRBD2 identical over 10 bases. Germline assignment: CDR1 MNHNS and CDR2 SASEGT. V lost 3 bases and J lost 4; bases outside the gene matches: 6. This CDR3 contains 15 residues. This CDR3 is CASSDRASGGYEQYF. In DNA, the CDR3 is TGTGCCAGCAGTGATCGGGCTAGCGGGGGTTACGAGCAGTACTTC.

This chain links TRBV29-1 with TRBJ2-1; 7 nucleotides align to TRBD1. CDR3 size: 13 residues. With 4 bases clipped from V and 8 bases from J, the junction kept 8 bases outside the gene matches. Germline CDR1 SQVTM, CDR2 ANQGSEA. DNA for the CDR3: TGCAGCGTTGCACCCAGGACAGGCCATGAGCAGTTCTTC. It specifies CSVAPRTGHEQFF.

The chain has TRBV28 and TRBJ1-5; 7 nucleotides line up with TRBD1. This CDR3 contains 15 residues. V shed 2 bases and J 7 bases; nucleotides not matched to a gene: 8. Germline CDR1 MDHEN, CDR2 SYDVKM. CDR3 region: CASSLGQARGQPQHF. DNA for the CDR3: TGTGCCAGCAGTTTAGGACAGGCTAGGGGGCAGCCCCAGCATTTT.

The chain links TRBV28 to TRBJ1-5, with a tentative D call TRBD1 (5 bases). The CDR3 loop spans 13 amino acids. Trimming took 10 bases from V and 3 from J, leaving 13 bases between them. Germline V CDR1 and CDR2: MDHEN, SYDVKM. CDR3 sequence (DNA): TGTGCCATCCGGAAGGGGATCAATCAGCCCCAGCATTTT. Its protein product is CAIRKGINQPQHF.

The sample holds a few counts of this clone. The rearrangement links TRBV12-1 to TRBJ2-1; TRBD2 is taken as the D call from the table, unchecked against the DNA. TRBV12-1 is tagged as a pseudogene. The CDR3 contains 17 residues. The CDR3 sequence is CASSFRFPGARYNEQFF. DNA for the CDR3: TGTGCCAGCAGCTTCCGCTTTCCGGGAGCCCGCTACAATGAGCAGTTCTTC.

J is TRBJ1-3 and V is TRBV4-3, with 12 nucleotides matching TRBD1. Trimming at V came to 1 base and at J to 8 bases, leaving 6 bases not matched to a gene. The CDR3 covers 16 residues. Per germline, CDR1 LGHNA and CDR2 YSLEER. This chain's CDR3 is CASSQGGTGGRDTIYF. The CDR3 DNA follows: TGCGCCAGCAGCCAAGGTGGGACAGGGGGCAGAGACACCATATATTTT.

This clone is a singleton in its sample. The genes are TRBV6-5 and TRBJ2-1; TRBD2 agrees at 8 bases. The ends lost 4 bases at V and 0 bases at J; junction bases unmatched: 5. Per germline, CDR1 MNHEY and CDR2 SVGAGI. The CDR3 spans 16 residues. The CDR3 DNA sequence: TGTGCCAGCAGTTTTGTAGCGGGAAGCTCCTACAATGAGCAGTTCTTC. This encodes CASSFVAGSSYNEQFF.

The CDR3 here is CASSAMGGSHTEAFF. In DNA form, the CDR3 reads TGTGCCAGCAGCGCCATGGGGGGATCGCACACTGAAGCTTTCTTT. V usage is TRBV7-9 and J usage is TRBJ1-1; D may be TRBD1 (5 bases). V was clipped by 5 bases and J by 3 bases, with 16 bases between them. The CDR3 length is 15 residues. Germline loops: CDR1 SEHNR, CDR2 FQNEAQ (reference sequence). Drawing the rest from reference TRBV7-9 and TRBJ1-1, the complete variable domain is DTGVSQNPRHKITKRGQNVTFRCDPISEHNRLYWYRQTLGQGPEFLTYFQNEAQLEKSRLLSDRFSAERPKGSFSTLEIQRTEQGDSAMYLCASSAMGGSHTEAFFGQGTRLTVV.

CDR3 in DNA: TGTGCCATCAGTGACAGGGGACAATTGAATGAGCAGTTCTTC. Translation: CAISDRGQLNEQFF. The genes are TRBV10-3 and TRBJ2-1; tentative D call: TRBD1 (6 bases). Germline V lookup: CDR1 ENHRY, CDR2 SYGVKD. The CDR3 consists of 14 residues. With 3 bases removed from V and 7 bases from J, the gap between germline ends came to 13 bases.

V and J are TRBV6-1 and TRBJ2-1, with a weak D call TRBD2 (6 bases). The CDR3 is 14 residues long. Trimming took 2 bases from V and 5 from J, leaving 10 bases between them. Looked up from germline, CDR1 is MNHNS and CDR2 is SASEGT. CDR3 protein: CASSELGGDNEQFF. The CDR3 coding sequence is TGTGCCAGCAGTGAATTAGGCGGGGACAATGAGCAGTTCTTC.

The chain links TRBV15 to TRBJ2-5; 10 bases fit TRBD2. Germline loops: CDR1 LNHNV, CDR2 YYDKDF (reference sequence). This CDR3 has 14 residues. J was trimmed by 4 bases and V by 2 bases; bases with no gene match: 1. The CDR3 is CATSRRLAGETQYF. The CDR3 bases are TGTGCCACCAGCAGAAGACTAGCGGGAGAGACCCAGTACTTC.

The V call is TRBV5-1, the J call TRBJ2-5; no clear D gene. CDR1 and CDR2 from the germline V gene are SGHRS and YFSETQ. CDR3 length equals 14 residues. The V and J ends lost 0 bases and 2 bases respectively, with 8 bases between them. DNA of the CDR3: TGCGCCAGCAGCTTGGGAATCGGGCAAGAGACCCAGTACTTC. Translating it yields CASSLGIGQETQYF.

This chain uses TRBV11-2 with TRBJ2-1; tentative D call: TRBD1 (6 bases). Germline CDR1 and CDR2: SGHAT and FQNNGV. The V end lost 0 bases, the J end lost 2 bases, and 17 bases lay between the germline ends. The CDR3 consists of 18 residues. The CDR3 nucleotides are TGTGCCAGCAGCTTAGATAGTCCCTTGGGGGCCCCCTACAATGAGCAGTTCTTC. This encodes CASSLDSPLGAPYNEQFF.

This clone was detected only a few times. The chain links TRBV2 to TRBJ1-2; 7 bases line up with TRBD1. Germline CDR1 and CDR2: SNHLY and FYNNEI. The junction had 5 bases not matched to a gene; V was cut back by 4 bases and J by 3 bases. The CDR3 consists of 14 residues. CDR3 region: CASSGQGGDYGYTF. CDR3 sequence (DNA): TGTGCCAGCAGTGGACAGGGCGGTGACTATGGCTACACCTTC. Full variable domain (missing parts from reference TRBV2 and TRBJ1-2): EPEVTQTPSHQVTQMGQEVILRCVPISNHLYFYWYRQILGQKVEFLVSFYNNEISEKSEIFDDQFSVERPDGSNFTLKIRSTKLEDSAMYFCASSGQGGDYGYTFGSGTRLTVV.

The CDR3 spells CATAGLYSNQPQHF. The CDR3 coding sequence is TGTGCCACCGCGGGGCTGTATAGCAATCAGCCCCAGCATTTT. The J gene is TRBJ1-5, the V gene TRBV6-5; a weak D match, TRBD1 (5 bases). Germline lookup yields CDR1 MNHEY and CDR2 SVGAGI. CDR3 length: 14 amino acids. V lost 10 bases and J 0 bases, leaving 13 bases between the germline ends.

The rearrangement joins TRBV10-2 to TRBJ2-7; 9 nucleotides agree with TRBD1. The CDR3 extends over 13 amino acids. Unmatched junction bases numbered 7, after V lost 7 bases and J lost 6 bases. The germline V gene encodes CDR1 WSHSY and CDR2 SAAADI. The chain's CDR3 is CASTGQGLSEQYF. The DNA of the CDR3 is TGCGCCAGCACCGGACAGGGGTTAAGCGAGCAGTACTTC.

This chain links TRBV4-1 with TRBJ1-5; D may be TRBD1 (5 bases). Per germline, CDR1 MGHRA and CDR2 YSYEKL. Trimming removed 0 bases from V and 7 bases from J, with 19 bases in between. The CDR3 is 17 residues long. The CDR3 nucleotides are TGCGCCAGCAGCCAAGATAGGGCCGGCCAGGGTATACAGCCCCAGCATTTT. Residues: CASSQDRAGQGIQPQHF.

This clone was seen a few times. The chain couples TRBV4-2 to TRBJ1-3, with D unresolved. Deletions cut 1 base from V and 0 bases from J, with 7 bases between. The CDR3 has 15 amino acids. Germline loops: CDR1 LGHNA, CDR2 YNFKEQ. CDR3: CASSQGAPSGNTIYF. The DNA of the CDR3 is TGTGCCAGCAGCCAAGGGGCCCCCTCTGGAAACACCATATATTTT.

This clone was recorded only once. The J gene is TRBJ2-1, the V gene TRBV7-3, with unresolved D. This CDR3 spans 14 amino acids. Germline assignment: CDR1 SGHTA and CDR2 FQGTGA. The ends were cut back, 1 base at V and 6 bases at J, with 10 bases in the middle. This CDR3 reads CASSLMSGSNEQFF. CDR3 bases: TGTGCCAGCAGCTTAATGTCCGGGTCCAATGAGCAGTTCTTC.

The chain carries TRBV30 and TRBJ1-3, with D possibly matching TRBD1 (6 bases). V gave up 7 bases and J gave up 2 bases, with 12 bases separating them. Germline assignment: CDR1 GTSNPN and CDR2 SVGIG (reference sequence). The CDR3 has 13 residues. CDR3 DNA sequence: TGTGCCTTACAGGGCATTGCTGGAAACACCATATATTTT. Translating gives CALQGIAGNTIYF.

The chain combines TRBV7-9 with TRBJ2-6, with 9 bases identical to TRBD1. V lost 3 bases to trimming and J lost 4 bases; unmatched junction nucleotides: 4. Per the germline V gene, CDR1 is SEHNR and CDR2 is FQNEAQ (reference sequence). CDR3 length: 16 amino acids. The CDR3: CASSLGTGRGANVLTF. CDR3 coding DNA: TGTGCCAGCAGCTTGGGGACAGGGAGAGGGGCCAACGTCCTGACTTTC.